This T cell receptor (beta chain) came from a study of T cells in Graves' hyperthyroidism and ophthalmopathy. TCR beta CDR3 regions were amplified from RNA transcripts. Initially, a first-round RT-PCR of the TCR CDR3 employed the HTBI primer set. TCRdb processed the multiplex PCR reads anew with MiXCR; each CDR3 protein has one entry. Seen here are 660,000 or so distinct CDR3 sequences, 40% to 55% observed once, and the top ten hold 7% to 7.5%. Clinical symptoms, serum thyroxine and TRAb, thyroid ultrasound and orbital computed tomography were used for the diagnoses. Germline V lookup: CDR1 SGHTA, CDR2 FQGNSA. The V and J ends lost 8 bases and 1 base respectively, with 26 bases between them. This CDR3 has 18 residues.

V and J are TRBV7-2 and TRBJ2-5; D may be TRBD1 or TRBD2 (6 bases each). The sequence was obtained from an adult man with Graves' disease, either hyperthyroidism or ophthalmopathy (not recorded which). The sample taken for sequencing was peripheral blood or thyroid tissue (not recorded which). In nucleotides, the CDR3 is TGTGCCAGCGGGAACCCCCTGGGGGCGGAGGGGAGCCAAGAGACCCAGTACTTC. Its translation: CASGNPLGAEGSQETQYF.